What follows describes a single T cell receptor (beta chain). Its antigen is not known. V lost 9 bases to trimming and J lost 3 bases; unmatched junction nucleotides: 8. This CDR3 has 14 amino acids. Germline V gives CDR1 MNHNS, CDR2 SASEGT. 60 Vbeta and 13 Jbeta primers were used in PCR. Sequenced by immunoSEQ multiplex PCR; TCRdb stores in-frame clones only, minus some. The sample holds about 120,000 clones. This record belongs to a study of cytomegalovirus exposure and HLA in healthy donors. Overall study context: Inside one of the first data releases sat about 85 million unique TCRs taken from HLA-typed donors. Study-wide findings and caveats: HLA restriction was apparent for most CMV-associated TCR beta chains in a later analysis. Among TCR beta chains of equal frequency, HLA-associated ones were more clonally expanded in a later analysis. In a later analysis, across HLA loci, associated TCR counts were highest for DRB1, lowest for HLA-C.

The clonotype comes from a woman aged 40 to 55 in good health and CMV-seropositive. The sample comprised PBMCs. The V and J genes are TRBV6-1 and TRBJ2-7; the match to TRBD1 covers 10 bases. CDR3 nucleotide sequence: TGTGCCAGTGACCGGGACAGGGGTATCTACGAGCAGTACTTC. This translates into CASDRDRGIYEQYF.